This is a list of T cell receptor beta chains from one sample in a study of blood T cell repertoires in COVID-19. Sequencing used immunoSEQ multiplex PCR; TCRdb keeps in-frame clones, though not all of them. Among about 200,000 clones listed, 85% were seen once. The sample was peripheral blood. These receptors originate from a man aged 60 to 75 with COVID-19, enrolled during active disease. CDR3s include the opening cysteine and the closing phenylalanine or tryptophan. Fields, in order: clone size, J gene, V gene, D gene, CDR3 DNA, CDR3 protein. The D gene is left open where the match is weak. Size tells how often a clone was seen (once, few, many) or the class of an expanded clone, and some rows leave it out.

clone_size: NA; j_call: TRBJ2-3; v_call: TRBV5-4; d_call: TRBD2; cdr3_nt: TGTGCCAGCAGCTTGGACGGGAGGGCAGGAGATACGCAGTATTTT; cdr3_aa: CASSLDGRAGDTQYF
clone_size: NA; j_call: TRBJ2-1; v_call: TRBV5-5; d_call: TRBD2; cdr3_nt: TGTGCCAGCAGCCCCGGGACTAGTAGAACCAATGAGCAGTTCTTC; cdr3_aa: CASSPGTSRTNEQFF
clone_size: NA; j_call: TRBJ2-1; v_call: TRBV2; d_call: NA; cdr3_nt: TGTGCCAGCAACCCTGTGGAGGGTCATGAGCAGTTCTTC; cdr3_aa: CASNPVEGHEQFF
clone_size: few; j_call: TRBJ1-6; v_call: TRBV2; d_call: NA; cdr3_nt: TGTGCCAGCAGTCCCTACCTCGGGGGGGATTCACCCCTCCACTTT; cdr3_aa: CASSPYLGGDSPLHF
clone_size: NA; j_call: TRBJ2-3; v_call: TRBV5-4; d_call: NA; cdr3_nt: TGTGCCAGCAAAGTGGGGGCGCCGGACACAGATACGCAGTATTTT; cdr3_aa: CASKVGAPDTDTQYF
clone_size: NA; j_call: TRBJ2-1; v_call: TRBV15; d_call: TRBD2; cdr3_nt: TGTGCCACCAGCAGAGGGGTACTAGCGACCTACAATGAGCAGTTCTTC; cdr3_aa: CATSRGVLATYNEQFF
clone_size: NA; j_call: TRBJ2-1; v_call: TRBV9; d_call: NA; cdr3_nt: TGTGCCAGCAGCACGGGACTGAGAAACAATGAGCAGTTCTTC; cdr3_aa: CASSTGLRNNEQFF
clone_size: NA; j_call: TRBJ1-2; v_call: TRBV5-1; d_call: NA; cdr3_nt: TGCGCCAGCAGCTTGGAAACTTCTGGCTACACCTTC; cdr3_aa: CASSLETSGYTF
clone_size: once; j_call: TRBJ1-2; v_call: TRBV4-3; d_call: NA; cdr3_nt: TGCGCCAGCAGCCGAAACAGGGCCCCCTATGGCTACACCTTC; cdr3_aa: CASSRNRAPYGYTF
clone_size: NA; j_call: TRBJ1-1; v_call: TRBV18; d_call: NA; cdr3_nt: TGTGCCAGCTCACCAGGAGTCTATTGGGCTTTCTTT; cdr3_aa: CASSPGVYWAFF
clone_size: NA; j_call: TRBJ2-1; v_call: TRBV10-1; d_call: TRBD1; cdr3_nt: TGCGCCAGCAGTGAGTCCGGGACAGGGGGCAATGAGCAGTTCTTC; cdr3_aa: CASSESGTGGNEQFF
clone_size: NA; j_call: TRBJ1-6; v_call: TRBV27; d_call: TRBD1; cdr3_nt: TGTGCCAGCAATCGACAGGGCCCTAATTCACCCCTCCACTTT; cdr3_aa: CASNRQGPNSPLHF
clone_size: NA; j_call: TRBJ2-7; v_call: TRBV28; d_call: TRBD2; cdr3_nt: TGTGCCAGCAGGGCCCCGGGGCTAGCGGGACTCTACGAGCAGTACTTC; cdr3_aa: CASRAPGLAGLYEQYF
clone_size: NA; j_call: TRBJ2-1; v_call: TRBV7-2; d_call: TRBD1; cdr3_nt: TGTGCCAGCAGCCAGGGACAGGGTGTGAATGAGCAGTTCTTC; cdr3_aa: CASSQGQGVNEQFF
clone_size: few; j_call: TRBJ1-3; v_call: TRBV29-1; d_call: NA; cdr3_nt: TGCAGCGCTATGACAGGCTCTGGAAACACCATATATTTT; cdr3_aa: CSAMTGSGNTIYF
clone_size: NA; j_call: TRBJ1-4; v_call: TRBV6-1; d_call: NA; cdr3_nt: TGTGCCAGCAGTGAAGCTGGTCTAAATGAAAAACTGTTTTTT; cdr3_aa: CASSEAGLNEKLFF
clone_size: NA; j_call: TRBJ2-7; v_call: TRBV9; d_call: NA; cdr3_nt: TGTGCCAGCAGCCCCAGCCAGGGTTCCTACGAGCAGTACTTC; cdr3_aa: CASSPSQGSYEQYF
clone_size: NA; j_call: TRBJ2-1; v_call: TRBV9; d_call: TRBD2; cdr3_nt: TGTGCCAGCAGCCCTAGCGGGAGGGCCGTAAATGAGCAGTTCTTC; cdr3_aa: CASSPSGRAVNEQFF
clone_size: NA; j_call: TRBJ2-5; v_call: TRBV15; d_call: TRBD1; cdr3_nt: TGTGCCACCAGCGGAGACAGGGCAGAGACCCAGTACTTC; cdr3_aa: CATSGDRAETQYF
clone_size: NA; j_call: TRBJ1-2; v_call: TRBV4-2; d_call: NA; cdr3_nt: TGTGCCAGCAGCCAAGATAGACGTGGGCACTATGGCTACACCTTC; cdr3_aa: CASSQDRRGHYGYTF
clone_size: NA; j_call: TRBJ2-5; v_call: TRBV27; d_call: TRBD2; cdr3_nt: TGTGCCAGCAGTCCCAGGACTAGCGCGTACCAAGAGACCCAGTACTTC; cdr3_aa: CASSPRTSAYQETQYF
clone_size: NA; j_call: TRBJ2-5; v_call: TRBV15; d_call: NA; cdr3_nt: TGTGCCACCAGCAGAGATTTCCCGGTGCAGGGGAAGACCCAGTACTTC; cdr3_aa: CATSRDFPVQGKTQYF
clone_size: NA; j_call: TRBJ2-1; v_call: TRBV4-3; d_call: TRBD2; cdr3_nt: TGCGCCAGCAGCCAGGGAGGGGAACTTGGCAATGAGCAGTTCTTC; cdr3_aa: CASSQGGELGNEQFF
clone_size: NA; j_call: TRBJ1-1; v_call: TRBV7-9; d_call: NA; cdr3_nt: TGTGCCAACAGCTTAGAGGGGACTGGAGCTTTCTTT; cdr3_aa: CANSLEGTGAFF
clone_size: NA; j_call: TRBJ2-7; v_call: TRBV5-1; d_call: TRBD1; cdr3_nt: TGCGTCAGCAGCCCATCCCCCGGACAGGGGGCCTACGAGCAGTACTTC; cdr3_aa: CVSSPSPGQGAYEQYF
clone_size: NA; j_call: TRBJ2-1; v_call: TRBV5-8; d_call: NA; cdr3_nt: TGTGCCAGCAGCGGCCCGGGACACGGGAACAATGAGCAGTTCTTC; cdr3_aa: CASSGPGHGNNEQFF
clone_size: NA; j_call: TRBJ1-1; v_call: TRBV6-1; d_call: NA; cdr3_nt: TGTGCCAGCAGTGAGCTCCGGGTCCCCTCTGAAGCTTTCTTT; cdr3_aa: CASSELRVPSEAFF
clone_size: NA; j_call: TRBJ2-6; v_call: TRBV21-1; d_call: NA; cdr3_nt: TGTGCCAGCAGCTCCCTCCGCAGGGGTCTTGTGGCCAACGTCCTGACTTTC; cdr3_aa: CASSSLRRGLVANVLTF